This TCR beta chain appears in the sequencing data of a study of shared clonotypes between healthy human individuals. Study-level information: Donor ages ranged 18 to 49 years: two women, a few men. Notes on the study in general: Investigators collected only blood, and repertoires in tissues likely differ.

Trimming took 6 bases from V and 1 from J; bases not matched to a gene: 6. Germline CDR1 is KGHSH and CDR2 is LQKENI. This CDR3 contains 15 residues. Genomic DNA belonging to each subset was distributed in equal measure over several immunoSEQ plates. Using immunoSEQ multiplex PCR, the repertoire was profiled, and TCRdb retains in-frame clones only, with some absent. The sample includes about 1.5 million clones, around 98% of them seen just once. About this clone: No antigen is known for it.

The receptor's source is a man aged 30 to 45 in good health. The V gene is TRBV18, the J gene TRBJ1-5; the match to TRBD1 covers 7 bases. The sequenced material came from naive CD4+ T cells sorted from blood. Subset noted: CD45RA+ positively selected. The CDR3, as DNA: TGTGCCAGCTCCCTCCTGGGACAGAGCAATCAGCCCCAGCATTTT. It yields the protein CASSLLGQSNQPQHF. Full variable domain (rest looked up from reference TRBV18 and TRBJ1-5): NAGVMQNPRHLVRRRGQEARLRCSPMKGHSHVYWYRQLPEEGLKFMVYLQKENIIDESGMPKERFSAEFPKEGPSILRIQQVVRGDSAAYFCASSLLGQSNQPQHFGDGTRLSIL.